This T cell receptor beta chain was documented in a study of T cells in localized non-small cell lung cancer. Study-wide findings and caveats: Among the top 100 tumor clones, a median around 60 appeared in adjacent lung. Uninvolved adjacent lung had higher T cell clonality than tumor and all other tissues. Because researchers sequenced only one region of the tumor, heterogeneity is still possible.

TCRdb keeps only in-frame clones here, not all; method: immunoSEQ multiplex PCR. The table has about 21,000 clones, about 87% seen once. A note on this clone: Antigen: not known.

Here the sequenced sample was peripheral blood, taken before any cancer treatment. The receptor was derived from a male donor at least 60 years old with stage I squamous cell lung carcinoma.

This CDR3 reads CASSRTGGSDEQYF. The CDR3 coding sequence is TGTGCCAGCAGTAGGACAGGGGGCTCTGACGAGCAGTACTTC. The chain couples TRBV6-1 to TRBJ2-7; 11 positions match TRBD1. J lost 5 bases, V lost 5 bases, and 5 bases had no gene match. The length of the CDR3 is 14 residues. Per germline, CDR1 MNHNS and CDR2 SASEGT.